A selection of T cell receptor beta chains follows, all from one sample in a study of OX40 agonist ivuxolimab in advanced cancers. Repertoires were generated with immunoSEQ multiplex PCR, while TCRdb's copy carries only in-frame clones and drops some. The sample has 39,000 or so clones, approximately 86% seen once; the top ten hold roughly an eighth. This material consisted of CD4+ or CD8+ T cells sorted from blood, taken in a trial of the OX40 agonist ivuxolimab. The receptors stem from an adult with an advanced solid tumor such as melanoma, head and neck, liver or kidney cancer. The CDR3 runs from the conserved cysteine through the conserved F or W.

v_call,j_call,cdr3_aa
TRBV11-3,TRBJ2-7,CASSPGTGYEQYF
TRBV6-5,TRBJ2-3,CASRDRVRDTQYF
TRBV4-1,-,CASSQDSGTTSYEQYF
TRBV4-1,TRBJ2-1,CASSQPDIEQFF
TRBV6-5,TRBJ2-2,CASSYSAGQDTGELFF
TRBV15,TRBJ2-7,CATSRRPWVLYEQYF
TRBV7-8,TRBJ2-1,CASSPGTSGYYNEQFF
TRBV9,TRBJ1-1,CASSVEGGRAFF
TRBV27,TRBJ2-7,CASSPGRSRSYEQYF
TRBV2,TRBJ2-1,CASSEAGSNNEQFF
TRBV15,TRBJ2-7,CATSRPLRSEQYF
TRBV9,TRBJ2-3,CASSVEISGGFTDTQYF
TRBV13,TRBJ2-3,CASSLEGGVPDTQYF
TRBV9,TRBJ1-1,CASSPRDRGPATEAFF
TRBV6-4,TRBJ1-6,CASSAGQGISPLHF
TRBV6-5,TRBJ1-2,CAISQGGGYTF
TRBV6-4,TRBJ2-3,CASSDTISDTQYF
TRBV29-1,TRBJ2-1,CSALRGGLYNEQFF
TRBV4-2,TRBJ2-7,CASSQGLAGVYEQYF
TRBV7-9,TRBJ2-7,CASSGTFSYEQYF
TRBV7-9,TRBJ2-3,CASSASDTQYF
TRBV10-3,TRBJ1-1,CAISELRGFLGADTEAFF
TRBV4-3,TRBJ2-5,CASSQDGGLAGRETQYF
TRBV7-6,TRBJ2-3,CASSLIATSTDTQYF
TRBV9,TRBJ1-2,CASSVEDASYGYTF
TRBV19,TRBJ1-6,CASRDERFYNSPLHF
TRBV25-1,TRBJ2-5,CASSGGQAETQYF
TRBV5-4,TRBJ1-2,CASSNGQGAAGYTF
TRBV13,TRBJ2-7,CASSRTGPTTYEQYF
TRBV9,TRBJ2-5,CASSHRTGLQETQYF
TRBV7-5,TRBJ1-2,CARSLSIYDREKYGYTF
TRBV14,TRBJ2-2,CASSQGRDRGPNTGELFF
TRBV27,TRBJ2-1,CASSFGLTTDEQFF
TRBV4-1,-,CASSQDPKPGYEQYF
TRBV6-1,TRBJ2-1,CASSPETHPNEQFF
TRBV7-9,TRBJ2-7,CASSFPGRASYEQYF
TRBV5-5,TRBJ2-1,CASSSRLSSYNEQFF
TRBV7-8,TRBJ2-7,CASSLVRTGGLYEQYF
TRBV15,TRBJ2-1,CATSRGLMGVTNEQFF
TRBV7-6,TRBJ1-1,CASSLLQGSSNTEAFF
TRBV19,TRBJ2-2,CASSNRDTHRGELFF
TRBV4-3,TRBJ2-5,CASSQDPGPQEETQYF
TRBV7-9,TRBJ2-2,CASSGPTGELFF
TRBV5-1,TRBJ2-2,CASSLRSTGGRAGELFF
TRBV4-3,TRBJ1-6,CASSPRQGGTYNSPLHF
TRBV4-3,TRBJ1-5,CASSQDMENQPQHF
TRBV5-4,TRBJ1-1,CASSLETVMNTEAFF
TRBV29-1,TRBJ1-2,CSVPRRGSGYGYTF
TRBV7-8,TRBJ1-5,CASSLRGKPQHF
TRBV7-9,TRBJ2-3,CASSLVLAGTPTDTQYF
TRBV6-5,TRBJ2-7,CASSYGGEGEQYF
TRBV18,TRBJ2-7,CASSPTPGREQYF
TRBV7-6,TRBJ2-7,CASSLSRGINEQYF
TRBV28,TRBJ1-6,CASSPLFSGKRGSPLHF
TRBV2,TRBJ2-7,CASIGYYEQYF
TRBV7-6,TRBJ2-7,CASSSLGGAHEQYF